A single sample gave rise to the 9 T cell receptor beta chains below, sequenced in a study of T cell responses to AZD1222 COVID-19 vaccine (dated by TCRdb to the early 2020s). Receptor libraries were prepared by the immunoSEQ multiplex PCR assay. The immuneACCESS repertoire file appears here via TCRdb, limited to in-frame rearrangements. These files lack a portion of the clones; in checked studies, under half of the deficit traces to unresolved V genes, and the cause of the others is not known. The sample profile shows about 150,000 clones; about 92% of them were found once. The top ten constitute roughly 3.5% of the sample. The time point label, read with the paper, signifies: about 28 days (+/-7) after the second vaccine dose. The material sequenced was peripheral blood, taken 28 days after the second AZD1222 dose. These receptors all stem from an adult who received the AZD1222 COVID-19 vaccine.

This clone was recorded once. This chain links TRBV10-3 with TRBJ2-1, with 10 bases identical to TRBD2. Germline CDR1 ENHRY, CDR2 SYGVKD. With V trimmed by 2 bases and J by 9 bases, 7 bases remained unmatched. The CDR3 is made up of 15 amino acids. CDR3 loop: CAISEGLAGGSEQFF. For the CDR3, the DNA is TGTGCCATCAGTGAGGGGTTAGCGGGAGGATCTGAGCAGTTCTTC.

The CDR3 loop reads CATKGTYNEKLFF. The CDR3 DNA follows: TGTGCCACAAAAGGGACTTATAATGAAAAACTGTTTTTT. The chain joins TRBV2 to TRBJ1-4; the D gene is possibly TRBD1 (5 bases). Germline CDR1 and CDR2: SNHLY and FYNNEI. The CDR3 has 13 residues. Trimming took off 10 bases at V and 4 bases at J, with 13 bases between the two ends.

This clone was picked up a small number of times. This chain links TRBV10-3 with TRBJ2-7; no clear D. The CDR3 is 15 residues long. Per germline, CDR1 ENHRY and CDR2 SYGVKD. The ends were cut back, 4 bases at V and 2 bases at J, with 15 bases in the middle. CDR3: CAISGSSPQPYEQYF. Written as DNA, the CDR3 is TGTGCCATCAGTGGGAGCAGTCCCCAGCCCTACGAGCAGTACTTC.

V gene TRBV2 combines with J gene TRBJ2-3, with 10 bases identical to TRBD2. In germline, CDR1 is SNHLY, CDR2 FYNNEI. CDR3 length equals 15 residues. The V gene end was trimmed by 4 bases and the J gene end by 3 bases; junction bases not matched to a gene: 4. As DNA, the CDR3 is TGTGCCAGCAGTGGGACTAGCGGTTTTACAGATACGCAGTATTTT. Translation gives CASSGTSGFTDTQYF. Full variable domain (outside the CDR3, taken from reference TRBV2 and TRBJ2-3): EPEVTQTPSHQVTQMGQEVILRCVPISNHLYFYWYRQILGQKVEFLVSFYNNEISEKSEIFDDQFSVERPDGSNFTLKIRSTKLEDSAMYFCASSGTSGFTDTQYFGPGTRLTVL.

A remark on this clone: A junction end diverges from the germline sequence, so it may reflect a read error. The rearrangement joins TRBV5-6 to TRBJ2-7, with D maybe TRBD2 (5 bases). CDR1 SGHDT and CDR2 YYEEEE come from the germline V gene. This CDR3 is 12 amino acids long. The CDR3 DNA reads TGTGCCAGCACTCGTAGGGCAGCGGCCGGGGACTTC. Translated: CASTRRAAAGDF.

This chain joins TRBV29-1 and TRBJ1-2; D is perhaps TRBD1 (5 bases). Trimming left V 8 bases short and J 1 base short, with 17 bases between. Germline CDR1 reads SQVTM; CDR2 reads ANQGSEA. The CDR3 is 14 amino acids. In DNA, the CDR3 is TGCAGCTTCTCCCAGGGACCCTATAACTATGGCTACACCTTC. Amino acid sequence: CSFSQGPYNYGYTF.

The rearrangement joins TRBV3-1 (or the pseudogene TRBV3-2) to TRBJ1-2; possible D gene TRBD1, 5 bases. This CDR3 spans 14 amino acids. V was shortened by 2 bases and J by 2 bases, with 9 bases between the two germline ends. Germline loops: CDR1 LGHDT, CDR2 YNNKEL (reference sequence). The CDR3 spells CASSQNRQNYGYTF. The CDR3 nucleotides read TGTGCCAGCAGCCAAAACAGGCAGAACTATGGCTACACCTTC.

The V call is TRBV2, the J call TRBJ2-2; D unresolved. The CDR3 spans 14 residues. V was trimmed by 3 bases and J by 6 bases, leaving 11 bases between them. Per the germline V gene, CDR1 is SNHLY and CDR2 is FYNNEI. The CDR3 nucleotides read TGTGCCAGCAGTGATCCCTATGGGGCCGGGGAGCTGTTTTTT. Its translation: CASSDPYGAGELFF.

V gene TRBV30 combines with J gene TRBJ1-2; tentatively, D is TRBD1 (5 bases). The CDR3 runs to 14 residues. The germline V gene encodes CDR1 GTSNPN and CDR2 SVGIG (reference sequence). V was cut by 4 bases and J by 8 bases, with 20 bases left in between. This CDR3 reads CAWNTDSLPGGYTF. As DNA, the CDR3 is TGTGCCTGGAACACCGACAGCCTACCTGGGGGCTACACCTTC.